This entry is about one T cell receptor beta chain. These data belong to a study of PD-1 blockade in classical Hodgkin lymphoma. Time point of the sample: newly diagnosed, previously untreated cHL patient sample. CDR3 length: 11 residues. The V end lost 3 bases, the J end lost 11 bases, and 11 bases lay between the germline ends. Germline loops: CDR1 SNHLY, CDR2 FYNNEI. Produced via immunoSEQ multiplex PCR; TCRdb's table is partial and in-frame only. Found here are 16,000 or so clones, 80% to 90% of them singletons; the top ten hold 8.4%. Sequences were obtained from peripheral blood mononuclear cells (PBMCs). The gene calls are TRBV2 and TRBJ2-7; the D call may be TRBD1 or TRBD2 (6 bases each). This TCR was sampled from a human donor with classical Hodgkin lymphoma. DNA of the CDR3: TGTGCCAGCAGTGAGCTGGGGGGCGAGTACTTC. Amino acid sequence: CASSELGGEYF.